This T cell receptor (beta chain) was obtained from a study of CD8 T cells in Susac syndrome. When the RNA was reverse transcribed, random hexamers were used with an input of roughly 0.45 to 1 ug. A single record per CDR3 protein comes from TCRdb applying MiXCR to the immunoSEQ multiplex PCR reads. The sample holds about 110,000 distinct CDR3 sequences, less than 95% seen once. Trimming cost V 5 bases and J 8 bases, with 12 bases left between them. CDR3 size: 12 residues. Germline CDR1 MNHEY, CDR2 SVGEGT. Input material: CD8+ T cells from PBMCs. This receptor was taken from a human donor with Susac syndrome. The rearrangement links TRBV6-2 or TRBV6-3 to TRBJ1-2, with D uncertain. CDR3 residues: CASSRGLKGYTF. The CDR3 DNA reads as TGTGCCAGCAGTCGCGGACTAAAAGGCTACACCTTC.